A selection of T cell receptor gamma chains follows, all from one sample in a study of Vδ1+ human thymocytes. TCRdb re-called the multiplex PCR reads with CATT. This table has roughly 24,000 gamma-chain clones, 12% to 15% appearing once. The material sequenced was Vdelta1+ gamma-delta thymocytes from the thymus. All receptors come from a child less than two years old who had congenital heart surgery. Both conserved end residues are part of each CDR3. Clone size is given for some rows only: seen once, a few or many times, or a class if the clone is expanded.

abundance	v_gene	j_gene	CDR3nt	CDR3aa
few	TRGV9	TRGJ1/TRGJ2	TGTGCCTTGTGGGAGGTTGAATCCTATTATAAGAAACTCTTT	CALWEVESYYKKLF
few	TRGV9	TRGJ1/TRGJ2	TGTGCCTTGTGGGAGGTCCTGGAGTATAAGAAACTCTTT	CALWEVLEYKKLF
few	TRGV8	TRGJP1	TGTGCCACCTGGGATATGACCACTGGTTGGTTCAAGATATTT	CATWDMTTGWFKIF
few	TRGV8	TRGJ1/TRGJ2	TGTGCCACCTGGGATACGATGGGGTATAAGAAACTCTTT	CATWDTMGYKKLF
NA	TRGV5	TRGJ1/TRGJ2	TGTGCCACCTGGGACAAGAGATATAAGAAACTCTTT	CATWDKRYKKLF
few	TRGV4	TRGJ1/TRGJ2	TGTGCCACCTGGAATGTATCCCTTTATTATAAGAAACTCTTT	CATWNVSLYYKKLF
NA	TRGV2	TRGJP2	TGTGCCACCTGGGACGGGATAGGGAGTAGTGATTGGATCAAGACGTTT	CATWDGIGSSDWIKTF
NA	TRGV3	TRGJ1/TRGJ2	TGTGCCACCCGGGACAGGCTCTGGTATAAGAAACTCTTT	CATRDRLWYKKLF
few	TRGV9	TRGJ1/TRGJ2	TGTGCCTTGTGGGAGGTACGGGGTTATAAGAAACTCTTT	CALWEVRGYKKLF
few	TRGV8	TRGJP2	TGTGCCACCTGGGATAAGGGTAGTAGTGATTGGATCAAGACGTTT	CATWDKGSSDWIKTF
few	TRGV4	TRGJP1	TGTGCCACCTGGGATGGGCCTAACTTATTATATACCACTGGTTGGTTCAAGATATTT	CATWDGPNLLYTTGWFKIF
NA	TRGV2	TRGJ1/TRGJ2	TGTGCCACCTGGGTGCCCACAACTTATTATAAGAAACTCTTT	CATWVPTTYYKKLF
few	TRGV8	TRGJ1/TRGJ2	TGTGCCACCTGGGACAATAAACGCTATTATAAGAAACTCTTT	CATWDNKRYYKKLF
NA	TRGV2	TRGJ1/TRGJ2	TGTGCCACCTGGATAGCCTTTTATAAGAAACTCTTT	CATWIAFYKKLF
NA	TRGV8	TRGJ1/TRGJ2	TGTGCCACCTGGGATAAGGGTTGGAAACTCTTT	CATWDKGWKLF
NA	TRGV4	TRGJ1/TRGJ2	TGTGCCACCTGGGATGCCTCGGGTTATAAGAAACTCTTT	CATWDASGYKKLF
NA	TRGV4	TRGJ1/TRGJ2	TGTGCCACCTGGGCAATTAGGGATAAGAAACTCTTT	CATWAIRDKKLF
few	TRGV9	TRGJP	TGTGCCTTGTGGGAGGTGCCAGAAGAGTTGGGCAAAAAAATCAAGGTATTT	CALWEVPEELGKKIKVF
few	TRGV4	TRGJ1/TRGJ2	TGTACCACCTGGAATGGGCACCATTGTTATAAGAAACTCTTT	CTTWNGHHCYKKLF
NA	TRGV9	TRGJ1/TRGJ2	TGTGCCTTGTGGGAGGTGCAGGCCTATTATAAGAAACTCTTT	CALWEVQAYYKKLF
NA	TRGV4	TRGJ1/TRGJ2	TGTGCCACCTGGAATGCACCGAATTATTATAAGAAACTCTTT	CATWNAPNYYKKLF
NA	TRGV8	TRGJP2	TGTGCCACCTGGGTCCTGGTGGATAGTAGTGATTGGATCAAGACGTTT	CATWVLVDSSDWIKTF
few	TRGV4	TRGJ1/TRGJ2	TGTGCCACCTGGGATGGCTGGCATAAGAAACTCTTT	CATWDGWHKKLF
few	TRGV3	TRGJP2	TGTGCCACCTGGGACAGGGCCAAACTTTATGGTAGTGATTGGATCAAGACGTTT	CATWDRAKLYGSDWIKTF
once	TRGV2	TRGJP1	TGTGCCACCTGGGACGGGAGTACCACTGGTTGGTTCAAGATATTT	CATWDGSTTGWFKIF
few	TRGV9	TRGJP	TGTGCCTTGTGGGAGCCCTTGGCGGAGTTGGGCAAAAAAATCAAGGTATTT	CALWEPLAELGKKIKVF
few	TRGV4	TRGJP2	TGTGCCACCTGGAATCGTGATTGGATCAAGACGTTT	CATWNRDWIKTF
NA	TRGV5	TRGJ1/TRGJ2	TGTGCCACCTGGGACAGCGTCGTTGTTTATTATAAGAAACTCTTT	CATWDSVVVYYKKLF
few	TRGV3	TRGJ1/TRGJ2	TGTGCCACCTGGGACAGGCTAGGGAAATATAAGAAACTCTTT	CATWDRLGKYKKLF
NA	TRGV4	TRGJP2	TGTGCCACCTGGAATGAGGTAGGTGATTGGATCAAGACGTTT	CATWNEVGDWIKTF
NA	TRGV4	TRGJ1/TRGJ2	TGTGCCACCTGGAATGGGCAATATTATAAGAAACTCTTT	CATWNGQYYKKLF
few	TRGV8	TRGJ1/TRGJ2	TGTGCCACCTGGGATAAGGGATATAAGAAACTCTTT	CATWDKGYKKLF
few	TRGV4	TRGJ1/TRGJ2	TGTGCCACCTGGGATGGGCCATTGTTTTATTATAAGAAACTCTTT	CATWDGPLFYYKKLF
few	TRGV8	TRGJ1/TRGJ2	TGTGCCACCTGGGCCCCCCCCGGATATAAGAAACTCTTT	CATWAPPGYKKLF
NA	TRGV4	TRGJ1/TRGJ2	TGTGCCACCTGGGATGGGCCGGGGCCTTATTATAAGAAACTCTTT	CATWDGPGPYYKKLF
few	TRGV9	TRGJ1/TRGJ2	TGTGCCTTGTGGATAGGGGATTATAAGAAACTCTTT	CALWIGDYKKLF
NA	TRGV2	TRGJ1/TRGJ2	TGTGCCACCTGGGACGACATTTATTATAAGAAACTCTTT	CATWDDIYYKKLF
NA	TRGV5	TRGJP2	TGTGCCACCTGGGACCGACCGAGAAGTAGTGATTGGATCAAGACATTT	CATWDRPRSSDWIKTF
few	TRGV4	TRGJ1/TRGJ2	TGTGCCACCTGGAATTCCCCTAAGAAACTCTTT	CATWNSPKKLF
NA	TRGV9	TRGJ1/TRGJ2	TGTGCCTTGTGGGTCTATTTCGATTATTATAAGAAACTCTTT	CALWVYFDYYKKLF